This T cell receptor (beta chain) was identified during a study of OX40 agonist ivuxolimab in advanced cancers. At the level of the study: Administration of intravenous ivuxolimab to patients occurred every 2 weeks at 0.01 to 10 mg/kg. Dose-escalation patients had hepatocellular carcinoma, melanoma, renal cell or head and neck cancer.

For this clone: Its antigen is currently unknown.

The investigators sampled blood at baseline, at cycle 4 day 1, and at cycle 7 day 1. The table came from immunoSEQ multiplex PCR; TCRdb's copy has only in-frame clones and leaves some out. Of around 50,000 clones in the sample, approximately 91% were seen once. Overall study findings and caveats: CD4+ and CD8+ blood T cells expanded clonally by week 6 at 0.1 to 3.0 mg/kg.

Trimming pared 8 bases from V and 1 base from J, leaving 16 bases between. The germline gives CDR1 SQVTM, CDR2 ANQGSEA. The CDR3 runs to 14 residues. This chain connects TRBV29-1 to TRBJ2-3; a possible D gene is TRBD1 (6 bases). The source is an adult with an advanced solid tumor such as melanoma, head and neck, liver or kidney cancer. Sample: CD4+ or CD8+ T cells sorted from blood, taken in a trial of the OX40 agonist ivuxolimab. The CDR3: CSLKQGLGTDTQYF. The CDR3 bases are TGCAGCTTAAAACAGGGTTTAGGCACAGATACGCAGTATTTT.